Listed below are T cell receptor beta chains from one sample, sequenced in a study of blood T cell repertoires in COVID-19. This table comes from immunoSEQ multiplex PCR, and its TCRdb copy is limited to in-frame clones, with some not included. The sample includes 200,000 to 250,000 clones, more than 75% of them seen just once. The sequencing input was peripheral blood. The receptors were sampled from a man aged 40-55 years with acute or convalescent COVID-19. The CDR3 runs from the conserved cysteine through the conserved F or W. The order of the fields is D gene, V gene, clone size, J gene, CDR3 protein, CDR3 DNA. D genes are given only for firm matches. Not every row has a clone size; where given, it reads once, few, many or a size class.

>NA|TRBV18|NA|TRBJ1-1
CASSPGGIDTEAFF
TGTGCCAGCTCACCAGGGGGGATTGACACTGAAGCTTTCTTT
>NA|TRBV11-1|NA|TRBJ2-2
CASSLSGSGELFF
TGTGCCAGCAGCTTATCTGGCAGCGGGGAGCTGTTTTTT
>NA|TRBV6-5|NA|TRBJ1-1
CASSTGRADTEAFF
TGTGCCAGCAGTACAGGGCGGGCGGACACTGAAGCTTTCTTT
>NA|TRBV19|NA|TRBJ1-2
CASTQKNYGYTF
TGTGCCAGTACCCAGAAGAACTATGGCTACACCTTC
>TRBD2|TRBV2|once|TRBJ2-1
CASSWTSGGYNEQFF
TGTGCCAGCAGTTGGACTAGCGGGGGTTACAATGAGCAGTTCTTC
>NA|TRBV6-2/TRBV6-3|NA|TRBJ1-5
CASSLDSVISNQPQHF
TGTGCCAGCAGTTTGGACTCGGTGATTAGCAATCAGCCCCAGCATTTT
>TRBD1|TRBV9|once|TRBJ2-2
CASSARTGTGELFF
TGTGCCAGCAGCGCCCGGACAGGCACCGGGGAGCTGTTTTTT
>NA|TRBV20-1|NA|TRBJ1-1
CSARLTERSFF
TGCAGTGCTAGACTAACTGAGAGGTCTTTCTTT
>TRBD1|TRBV5-1|NA|TRBJ1-1
CASSLDRGAEAFF
TGCGCCAGCAGCTTGGACAGGGGGGCTGAAGCTTTCTTT
>NA|TRBV18|NA|TRBJ2-7
CASSPGMGNYEQYF
TGTGCCAGCTCACCCGGGATGGGAAACTACGAGCAGTACTTC
>NA|TRBV27|NA|TRBJ1-2
CASSRRVGAANYGYTF
TGTGCCAGCAGTCGGAGGGTTGGGGCCGCTAACTATGGCTACACCTTC
>NA|TRBV11-2|NA|TRBJ2-1
CASSWGGGMNEQFF
TGTGCCAGCAGCTGGGGCGGGGGCATGAATGAGCAGTTCTTC
>NA|TRBV18|NA|TRBJ1-1
CASRGIGGKTEAFF
TGTGCCAGCAGGGGGATTGGAGGCAAGACTGAAGCTTTCTTT
>NA|TRBV9|NA|TRBJ1-2
CASSASGTVYGYTF
TGTGCCAGCAGCGCCAGCGGGACGGTCTATGGCTACACCTTC
>NA|TRBV11-2|NA|TRBJ1-1
CASSLHRDTEAFF
TGTGCCAGCAGCCTCCACAGGGACACTGAAGCTTTCTTT
>TRBD2|TRBV7-9|NA|TRBJ2-3
CASSSGLAADTQYF
TGTGCCAGCAGCTCGGGACTAGCGGCCGATACGCAGTATTTT
>TRBD2|TRBV6-6|NA|TRBJ2-1
CASSPSRLRQTSGGSQSSYNEQFF
TGTGCCAGCAGTCCAAGTCGACTTCGCCAGACTAGCGGGGGATCACAGAGCTCCTACAATGAGCAGTTCTTC
>NA|TRBV6-5|NA|TRBJ1-2
CASSPRTAGYGYTF
TGTGCCAGCAGTCCTCGGACAGCTGGCTATGGCTACACCTTC
>TRBD1|TRBV2|NA|TRBJ1-6
CASNGQGAVGSPLHF
TGTGCCAGCAACGGACAGGGGGCGGTCGGGTCACCCCTCCACTTT
>TRBD1|TRBV5-5|NA|TRBJ1-1
CASSNTGGNTEAFF
TGTGCCAGCAGCAACACAGGGGGGAACACTGAAGCTTTCTTT
>NA|TRBV19|few|TRBJ1-2
CASRATGPYNYGYTF
TGTGCCAGTAGAGCAACAGGGCCCTACAACTATGGCTACACCTTC
>NA|TRBV27|NA|TRBJ2-1
CASSLRNEQFF
TGTGCCAGCAGTTTACGGAATGAGCAGTTCTTC
>NA|TRBV4-3|NA|TRBJ1-3
CASSQDEVGQGTGNTIYF
TGCGCCAGCAGCCAAGACGAGGTGGGGCAGGGGACTGGAAACACCATATATTTT
>TRBD1|TRBV27|NA|TRBJ1-2
CASSPRQGVNYGYTF
TGTGCCAGCAGTCCCCGACAGGGGGTTAACTATGGCTACACCTTC
>TRBD1|TRBV6-5|NA|TRBJ1-5
CASSYSTGLDQPQHF
TGTGCCAGCAGTTACTCGACAGGGTTGGACCAGCCCCAGCATTTT
>TRBD2|TRBV14|few|TRBJ2-3
CASSLKTSGAVAQYF
TGTGCCAGCAGCCTCAAGACTAGCGGGGCCGTCGCGCAGTATTTT
>TRBD1|TRBV6-1|NA|TRBJ1-2
CASSEGRGRANYGYTF
TGTGCCAGCAGTGAAGGCAGGGGGCGAGCTAACTATGGCTACACCTTC
>NA|TRBV6-5|NA|TRBJ1-2
CASSSGDLGYTF
TGTGCCAGCAGTTCGGGAGATCTAGGCTACACCTTC
>NA|TRBV20-1|NA|TRBJ2-5
CSARNWETQYF
TGCAGTGCTAGGAACTGGGAGACCCAGTACTTC
>NA|TRBV5-7|once|TRBJ2-2
CASSLAGGDTGELFF
TGTGCCAGCAGCTTGGCCGGGGGAGACACCGGGGAGCTGTTTTTT
>NA|TRBV7-2|NA|TRBJ1-5
CASSLVGGSQPQHF
TGTGCCAGCAGCTTAGTCGGGGGTAGTCAGCCCCAGCATTTT
>NA|TRBV19|once|TRBJ2-2
CASSISGTFTGELFF
TGTGCCAGTAGCATTTCCGGGACATTCACCGGGGAGCTGTTTTTT
>TRBD1|TRBV5-6|NA|TRBJ2-7
CASSSTQGAPYEQYF
TGTGCCAGCAGCTCCACACAGGGGGCTCCCTACGAGCAGTACTTC
>NA|TRBV19|NA|TRBJ1-1
CASSISRVRNTEAFF
TGTGCCAGTAGTATTTCCAGGGTGCGGAACACTGAAGCTTTCTTT
>NA|TRBV15|NA|TRBJ2-7
CATSRAIGASGLYEQYF
TGTGCCACCAGCAGAGCCATAGGGGCCTCGGGCCTATACGAGCAGTACTTC
>TRBD1|TRBV7-9|NA|TRBJ2-5
CASSLATLTGPQETQYF
TGTGCCAGCAGCTTAGCTACCCTGACAGGGCCTCAAGAGACCCAGTACTTC
>TRBD1|TRBV6-2/TRBV6-3|NA|TRBJ2-7
CASSLTGIEQYF
TGTGCCAGCAGCCTGACAGGGATCGAGCAGTACTTC
>NA|TRBV24-1|NA|TRBJ2-1
CATMDEKGNEQFF
TGTGCCACTATGGACGAGAAGGGGAATGAGCAGTTCTTC
>NA|TRBV3-1/TRBV3-2|NA|TRBJ2-7
CASSQGVYEQYF
TGTGCCAGCAGCCAAGGAGTCTACGAGCAGTACTTC
>NA|TRBV7-8|NA|TRBJ1-2
CASSLRSSQGNSGYTF
TGTGCCAGCAGCTTAAGATCCAGTCAGGGTAATAGTGGCTACACCTTC
>TRBD1|TRBV10-3|few|TRBJ2-6
CATTGDGANVLTF
TGTGCCACGACAGGGGATGGGGCCAACGTCCTGACTTTC
>NA|TRBV2|NA|TRBJ1-1
CASSGRTEAFF
TGTGCCAGCAGTGGGAGGACTGAAGCTTTCTTT
>NA|TRBV9|NA|TRBJ1-2
CASSTRGGYGYTF
TGTGCCAGCAGCACCAGAGGAGGTTATGGCTACACCTTC
>TRBD1|TRBV4-3|NA|TRBJ1-6
CASSPGQGNSPLHF
TGCGCCAGCAGCCCGGGACAGGGTAATTCACCCCTCCACTTT